Sequencing of this T cell receptor (beta chain) was carried out in a study of cytomegalovirus exposure and HLA in healthy donors. General study findings and limits: Investigators reported more than 150 TCR beta chains as tied to cytomegalovirus.

Germline V gene sequence: CDR1 SGHRS, CDR2 YFSETQ. This CDR3 is built from 17 residues. Trimming pared 4 bases from V and 9 bases from J, leaving 23 bases between. Vbeta (60) and Jbeta (13) primers were used in the PCR. In the source study's methods: An analysis performed later counted 73 million or so unique TCR beta chains (around 10 million of them shared). Data came from immunoSEQ multiplex PCR; TCRdb stores just in-frame clones and leaves some out. The V and J calls and clone size are taken from that table; D and trimming were inferred from the DNA. This sample has about 100,000 clones, with around two thirds found just once. In regard to this clone: Its cognate antigen is unknown.

Sequencing input: PBMCs. This chain uses TRBV5-1 with TRBJ1-6; possibly TRBD1 for D (6 bases). The TCR originated in a man in his fifties or sixties in good health and CMV-seropositive. CDR3 sequence reads: CASSIAPGTLLSSPLHF. CDR3 DNA sequence: TGCGCCAGCAGCATCGCCCCCGGGACACTTCTGAGTTCACCCCTCCACTTT.